This T cell receptor beta chain stems from a study of shared clonotypes between healthy human individuals. Germline CDR1 is LNHNV and CDR2 is YYDKDF (reference sequence). Trimming left V 0 bases short and J 5 bases short, with 10 bases between. The CDR3 is 14 residues long. Here immunoSEQ multiplex PCR was the method, and the copy in TCRdb shows in-frame clones only, minus some. Of 300,000 to 400,000 clones listed, less than 85% are singletons. This sequence was found in a man aged 30 to 39 in good health. Input material: memory CD4+ T cells sorted from blood. As for subset: CD45RA-negative fraction. The V and J genes are TRBV15 and TRBJ1-1; D unresolved. The CDR3 nucleotides read TGTGCCACCAGCAGAGATCTTGAGGGTACTGAAGCTTTCTTT. Its protein product is CATSRDLEGTEAFF.